Each of the 3 T cell receptor beta chains below was sequenced from the same sample in a study of PD-1 blockade in classical Hodgkin lymphoma. Clones were read by immunoSEQ multiplex PCR, and TCRdb kept only the in-frame ones, dropping some. The sample shows some 100,000 clones, roughly 91% of them seen only once. Time point given: cycle 4 day 1 (C4D1), after more than five weeks of nivolumab. No patient escaped relapse after autologous stem cell transplantation, and brentuximab vedotin exposure varied. Sequencing used peripheral blood mononuclear cells (PBMCs), obtained before the fourth cycle of nivolumab. Receptors were obtained from a human donor with classical Hodgkin lymphoma.

Comments on this clone: This same CDR3 is encoded by further DNA sequences in the sample. This chain uses TRBV7-9 with TRBJ2-2; D unclear. The V end was cut by 2 bases, the J end by 6 bases, with 1 base between. Germline V gene lookup returns CDR1 SEHNR and CDR2 FQNEAQ (reference sequence). The CDR3 totals 11 residues. CDR3 nucleotides: TGTGCCAGCAGCTTATCCGGGGAGCTGTTTTTT. This encodes CASSLSGELFF.

V is TRBV10-3 and J is TRBJ1-1; 9 bases match TRBD1. The CDR3 contains 14 residues. V dropped 11 bases and J dropped 0; count of bases not matched to a gene: 7. Germline CDR1 and CDR2: ENHRY and SYGVKD. The DNA of the CDR3 is TGTGCCTCAACGGACAGGGGAGTGAACACTGAAGCTTTCTTT. Amino acid sequence: CASTDRGVNTEAFF.

The gene calls are TRBV6-1 and TRBJ1-2; D not certain. The V gene lost 4 bases and the J gene lost 0 bases, with 18 bases spanning the gap. From germline, CDR1 is MNHNS and CDR2 SASEGT. The CDR3 covers 17 residues. The DNA of the CDR3 is TGTGCCAGCAGTGGAAATTTCTGGAGCCCAACTAACTATGGCTACACCTTC. Amino acid sequence: CASSGNFWSPTNYGYTF.